The entry below gives a single TCR beta chain sequence along with its context. Amplification of TCR beta CDR3 regions was performed using RNA transcripts as template. Researchers ran a first-round RT-PCR on the TCR CDR3 using the HTBI primer set. TCRdb reprocessed the multiplex PCR reads with MiXCR, giving one entry per CDR3 protein. The sample contains about 380,000 distinct CDR3 sequences, over 11% of which appear only once. The data were obtained in a study of T cells in Graves' hyperthyroidism and ophthalmopathy. Germline-derived CDR1 and CDR2 are LGHDT and YNNKEL (reference sequence). This CDR3 is 16 amino acids long. V shed 1 base, J shed 5 bases, and the junction held 2 bases outside the gene matches.

The sequence came from a woman aged 55-69 years with Graves' hyperthyroidism. Sequencing was carried out using blood. The J gene is TRBJ2-2, the V gene TRBV3-1; 12 positions match TRBD2. The CDR3, as DNA: TGTGCCAGCAGCCAAGGCGGACTAGCGGGGACCGGGGAGCTGTTTTTT. This gives the protein CASSQGGLAGTGELFF.